The present T cell receptor beta chain was sequenced within a study of shared clonotypes between healthy human individuals. Measured with immunoSEQ multiplex PCR; TCRdb has only the in-frame clones, and not every one. The sample shows nearly 1,000,000 clones, approximately 80% of them seen only once. V lost 0 bases, J lost 5 bases, and 4 bases lay in between. This CDR3 contains 12 residues. CDR1 and CDR2 from the germline V gene are SGHAT and FQNNGV. Study-level results: Sorted-subset samples were not fully sequenced, rarefaction indicated. Against clonotypes common to all four donors, non-shared ones had lower generation probabilities.

A remark on this clone: Its specificity is not known.

Specimen: memory CD4+ T cells sorted from blood. The subset here: CD45RA-negative fraction. This chain joins TRBV11-2 and TRBJ2-5; D call uncertain. The sequence came from a man younger than 35 in good health. The CDR3 DNA follows: TGTGCCAGCAGCTTAGAATTGGAGACCCAGTACTTC. This gives the protein CASSLELETQYF.